This T cell receptor (beta chain) was obtained from a study of T cell responses to AZD1222 COVID-19 vaccine. Study findings and constraints: Among the donors, most were white British and more were female, and clonal diversity was possibly underestimated. Seropositivity was recorded at baseline in only 6 or 7 AZD1222 recipients. Repertoire collection took place solely once the T cell response had peaked.

The CDR3 consists of 14 residues. Germline-derived CDR1 and CDR2 are PRHDT and FYEKMQ (reference sequence). The V gene lost 5 bases and the J gene lost 9 bases, with 19 bases spanning the gap. Sequencing was performed with immunoSEQ multiplex PCR; in TCRdb, only in-frame clones are kept and a portion is missing. The data contain roughly 120,000 clones, 80% to 95% of them singletons. This clone is a singleton in its sample. Antigen unknown. The input for sequencing was peripheral blood, taken 28 days after the second AZD1222 dose. The TCR was taken from an adult who received the AZD1222 COVID-19 vaccine. The chain has TRBV13 and TRBJ2-5, with D perhaps matching TRBD1 or TRBD2 (6 bases each). CDR3 coding DNA: TGTGCCAGCAGCACCTCGGGGGCCCCGGCGGCCCAGTACTTC. It yields the protein CASSTSGAPAAQYF.